This TCR beta chain is from a study of shared clonotypes between healthy human individuals. Naive CD8 cells comprised CD45RO-negative, CCR7-positively selected cells, excluding terminally differentiated effector memory CD45RA+ cells. The method was immunoSEQ multiplex PCR; TCRdb's version includes in-frame clones alone and lacks a portion of them. This sample carries around 2,000,000 clones, 90% to 95% of them seen once, and the ten largest clones take more than 1.5%. The TCR was taken from a young man in good health. Some clones in this sample may be carry-over from other donors' samples. Sequences were obtained from naive CD8+ T cells from PBMCs.

The CDR3 loop is CARSLVGNRGWDEQFF. CDR3 DNA: TGTGCCAGAAGCCTCGTTGGAAACAGGGGTTGGGATGAGCAGTTCTTC. The chain joins TRBV5-3 to TRBJ2-1, with 7 bases lining up with TRBD1. TRBV5-3 is an open reading frame whose function is uncertain. The CDR3 is 16 amino acids. Trimming removed 4 bases from V and 8 bases from J; junction bases left unmatched: 15.